In this sample, the clone carrying this T cell receptor beta chain turned up once. Original data processing: Cell counts per sample came from amplifying reference gene primers. The assay was immunoSEQ multiplex PCR, and TCRdb's table has in-frame clones only and misses some. That table gives V, J and clone size, and the DNA gave D and trimming. The sample shows 65,000 to 95,000 clones, approximately 85% of them seen only once. This record comes from a study of blood T cell repertoires in COVID-19. Study summary: Acute and convalescent COVID-19 samples came from the United States, Italy and Spain. In each case, the material was cDNA or gDNA derived from T cells, B-cell-depleted T cells, or PBMCs.

Trimming shortened V by 3 bases and J by 2 bases, and 9 bases separated the two germline ends. This CDR3 has 14 residues. Germline CDR1 and CDR2: SGDLS and YYNGEE. This receptor was taken from a man between 65 and 85 years old with acute or convalescent COVID-19. Sequencing was carried out using peripheral blood. V is TRBV9 and J is TRBJ1-5; D is possibly TRBD1 (5 bases). The CDR3 loop is CASSGPGRNQPQHF. CDR3 DNA sequence: TGTGCCAGCAGCGGACCAGGGCGCAATCAGCCCCAGCATTTT.